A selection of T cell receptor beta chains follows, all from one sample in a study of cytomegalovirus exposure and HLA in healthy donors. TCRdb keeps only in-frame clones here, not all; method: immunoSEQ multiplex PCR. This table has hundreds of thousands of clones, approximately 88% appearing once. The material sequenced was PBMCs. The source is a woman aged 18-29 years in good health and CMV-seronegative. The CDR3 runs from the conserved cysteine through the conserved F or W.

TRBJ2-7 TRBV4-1 CASSQGQGGTYEQYF
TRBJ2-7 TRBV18 CASSPGTGDVEQYF
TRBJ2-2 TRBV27 CASSNTGVAGELFF
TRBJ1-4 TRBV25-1 CASSRSPTNEKLFF
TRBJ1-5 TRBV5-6 CASSSDRETDQPQHF
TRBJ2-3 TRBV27 CASSPLTGVRDTQYF
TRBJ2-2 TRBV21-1 CASSKEGTATGELFF
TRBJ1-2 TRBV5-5 CASSWLIRDRVIANYGYTF
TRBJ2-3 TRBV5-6 CASSFFLRTTGTDTQYF
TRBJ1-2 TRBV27 CASSLSAGRDGYTF
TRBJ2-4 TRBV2 CASSSGAKNIQYF
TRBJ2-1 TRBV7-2 CASSEHQGAFYNEQFF
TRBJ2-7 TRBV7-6 CASSLNQGPYEQYF
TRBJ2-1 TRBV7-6 CASSFRGGGPHEQFF
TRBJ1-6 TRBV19 CASSKTGFAPLHF
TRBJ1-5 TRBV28 CASSFTGLNQPQHF
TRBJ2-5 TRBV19 CASSIRRAAQETQYF
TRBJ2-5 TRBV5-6 CASSLFFLFGTSDETQYF
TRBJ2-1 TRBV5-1 CASLPTGNSYNEQFF
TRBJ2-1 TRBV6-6 CASSYSWGEEQFF
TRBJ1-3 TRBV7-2 CASSPEGGQNTIYF
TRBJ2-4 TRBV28 CASRGALDIQYF
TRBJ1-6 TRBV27 CASSLTPVIGQTDSPLHF
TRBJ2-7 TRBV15 CATSGPANGEQYF
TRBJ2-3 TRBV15 CATSRDEGDDTQYF
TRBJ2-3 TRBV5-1 CASSLAGTEYTDTQYF
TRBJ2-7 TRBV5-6 CASSLMSSGTEQYF
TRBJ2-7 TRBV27 CASSSDRGTSEQYF
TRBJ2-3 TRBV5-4 CASSFPSEDTQYF
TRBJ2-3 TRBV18 CASSPGTTSSDTQYF
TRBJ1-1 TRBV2 CASSAQTANTEAFF
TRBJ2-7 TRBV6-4 CASSVLAGDKVEEQYF
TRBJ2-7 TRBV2 CAQTRQGSPYEQYF